A selection of T cell receptor beta chains follows, all from one sample in a study of breast tumors, draining lymph nodes, adjacent tissues. Each CDR3 protein is one row after TCRdb ran MiXCR on the multiplex PCR reads. The data show 140,000 to 150,000 distinct CDR3 sequences, with less than 35% seen just once and about 2.5% held by the top ten. Sequenced input: axillary lymph node tissue. Every receptor here comes from a female donor with breast cancer. Some clones in this sample may be carry-over from other donors' samples. The CDR3 runs from the conserved cysteine through the conserved F or W. A D gene is named only where the DNA matches it firmly. Clone sizes are given selectively: once, few, many, or a class where the clone is expanded.

j_gene | abundance | d_gene | v_gene | CDR3aa | CDR3nt
TRBJ1-3 | - | - | TRBV3-1 | CVSSQEFEDTIYF | TGTGTCAGCAGCCAAGAGTTTGAGGACACCATATATTTT
TRBJ2-1 | many | TRBD2 | TRBV20-1 | CSATDGGSNNEQFF | TGCAGTGCCACCGACGGGGGGTCCAACAATGAGCAGTTCTTC
TRBJ2-2 | few | - | TRBV27 | CASGYLGAKATGELFF | TGTGCCAGCGGCTATCTGGGGGCAAAGGCCACCGGGGAGCTGTTTTTT
TRBJ1-6 | many | - | TRBV30 | CAWRGRAGNSPLHF | TGTGCCTGGAGGGGACGGGCAGGGAATTCACCCCTCCACTTT
TRBJ1-3 | - | - | TRBV7-9 | CASRRGVGSSGNTIYF | TGTGCCAGCAGACGTGGTGTTGGGAGCTCTGGAAACACCATATATTTT
TRBJ2-3 | many | - | TRBV20-1 | CSARPPYTDTQYF | TGCAGTGCTAGACCGCCATACACAGATACGCAGTATTTT
TRBJ1-3 | many | - | TRBV5-5 | CASSLSSVNGNTIYF | TGTGCCAGCAGCTTGAGCAGTGTAAATGGAAACACCATATATTTT
TRBJ1-4 | many | - | TRBV12-3/TRBV12-4 | CASSGLGKLFF | TGTGCCAGCAGTGGGCTCGGAAAACTGTTTTTT
TRBJ2-1 | many | - | TRBV5-1 | CASSLGSLTNNEQFF | TGCGCCAGCAGCTTGGGGTCTTTAACCAACAATGAGCAGTTCTTC
TRBJ1-5 | - | - | TRBV20-1 | CSARDGAGQPQHF | TGCAGTGCTAGAGATGGGGCCGGACAGCCCCAGCATTTT
TRBJ2-3 | many | TRBD2 | TRBV12-3/TRBV12-4 | CASSSGLAGTDTQYF | TGTGCCAGCAGTTCGGGACTAGCGGGGACAGATACGCAGTATTTT
TRBJ2-2 | - | TRBD2 | TRBV7-6 | CASSVDSSGGLNTGELFF | TGTGCCAGCAGCGTTGACTCTAGCGGGGGCTTAAACACCGGGGAGCTGTTTTTT
TRBJ2-1 | few | - | TRBV6-4 | CASSPFWGNEQFF | TGTGCCAGCAGTCCTTTCTGGGGTAATGAGCAGTTCTTC
TRBJ2-5 | - | - | TRBV6-2/TRBV6-3 | CASSYGGTPVAQYF | TGTGCCAGCAGTTACGGTGGGACTCCGGTGGCCCAGTACTTC
TRBJ1-5 | - | TRBD1 | TRBV24-1 | CATGQGNSNQPQHF | TGTGCCACCGGACAGGGCAATAGCAATCAGCCCCAGCATTTT
TRBJ2-7 | many | TRBD1 | TRBV3-1 | CASSLRGQGTYEQYF | TGTGCCAGCAGCCTCCGGGGACAGGGGACCTACGAGCAGTACTTC
TRBJ1-3 | - | - | TRBV2 | CASSVDNSNYGYTIYF | TGTGCCAGCAGTGTAGACAATTCTAACTATGGCTACACCATATATTTT
TRBJ2-6 | - | - | TRBV6-6 | CASSLGGNNVLTF | TGTGCCAGCAGTCTGGGCGGGAACAACGTCCTGACTTTC
TRBJ2-2 | few | TRBD1 | TRBV5-5 | CASSLGQGPSNTGELFF | TGTGCCAGCAGCTTGGGACAGGGGCCGTCGAACACCGGGGAGCTGTTTTTT
TRBJ2-5 | - | TRBD1 | TRBV5-1 | CASSLPTGGGRGTQYF | TGCGCCAGCAGCTTGCCGACAGGGGGCGGCCGGGGGACCCAGTACTTC
TRBJ1-3 | many | - | TRBV11-2 | CASTPQFYSGNTIYF | TGTGCCAGCACCCCACAATTTTACTCTGGAAACACCATATATTTT
TRBJ1-2 | - | - | TRBV10-3 | CAISDERQNYGYTF | TGTGCCATCAGTGACGAACGACAGAACTATGGCTACACCTTC
TRBJ1-5 | - | - | TRBV28 | CASSLSGDWYSKQPQHF | TGTGCCAGCAGTTTGTCAGGGGATTGGTATAGCAAGCAGCCCCAGCATTTT
TRBJ1-6 | many | - | TRBV19 | CASTLAGGSPLHF | TGTGCCAGTACCCTCGCGGGGGGGTCACCCCTCCACTTT
TRBJ1-4 | many | TRBD1 | TRBV6-2/TRBV6-3 | CASTDDRAREKLFF | TGTGCCAGCACCGACGACAGGGCAAGGGAAAAACTGTTTTTT
TRBJ1-1 | few | - | TRBV14 | CASSQVAGRKTEAFF | TGTGCCAGCAGCCAAGTGGCCGGGAGGAAGACTGAAGCTTTCTTT
TRBJ2-7 | many | TRBD1 | TRBV29-1 | CSAGQGHEQYF | TGCAGCGCCGGACAGGGACACGAGCAGTACTTC
TRBJ2-1 | - | TRBD1 | TRBV9 | CASSTGVTGYNEQFF | TGTGCCAGCAGCACAGGGGTGACGGGATACAATGAGCAGTTCTTC
TRBJ2-3 | many | TRBD1 | TRBV29-1 | CSVVGGADTQYF | TGCAGCGTTGTAGGGGGCGCAGATACGCAGTATTTT
TRBJ2-1 | many | - | TRBV4-2 | CASSQETNRDEQFF | TGTGCCAGCAGCCAAGAAACAAACCGAGATGAGCAGTTCTTC
TRBJ1-6 | many | - | TRBV4-1 | CASSPVGGFNNSPLHF | TGCGCCAGCAGCCCCGTAGGGGGTTTTAATAATTCACCCCTCCACTTT
TRBJ1-2 | - | TRBD1 | TRBV20-1 | CSAIGQGESYGYTF | TGCAGTGCTATAGGACAGGGGGAGAGCTATGGCTACACCTTC
TRBJ2-7 | few | - | TRBV7-8 | CASSLVQGPSYEQYF | TGTGCCAGCAGCTTAGTGCAGGGCCCCTCCTACGAGCAGTACTTC
TRBJ1-2 | many | - | TRBV5-1 | CASSLTANYGYTF | TGTGCCAGCAGCTTAACAGCTAACTATGGCTACACCTTC
TRBJ2-2 | many | - | TRBV7-3 | CASSLMGVTNTGELFF | TGTGCCAGCAGCTTAATGGGGGTGACGAACACCGGGGAGCTGTTTTTT
TRBJ1-5 | many | - | TRBV2 | CASGTLHNQPQHF | TGTGCCAGCGGGACCTTACACAATCAGCCCCAGCATTTT
TRBJ1-4 | - | TRBD1 | TRBV19 | CASSQARDSNEKLFF | TGTGCCAGTAGCCAAGCCCGGGACAGTAATGAAAAACTGTTTTTT
TRBJ2-3 | many | TRBD2 | TRBV20-1 | CSAKGLAGTTDTQYF | TGCAGTGCAAAAGGCCTAGCGGGGACCACAGATACGCAGTATTTT
TRBJ2-5 | many | - | TRBV18 | CASSPPGLVTVQETQYF | TGTGCCAGCTCACCACCCGGGCTCGTGACAGTACAAGAGACCCAGTACTTC
TRBJ2-5 | - | - | TRBV20-1 | CSAHPSQVTPYF | TGCAGTGCGCACCCCAGTCAAGTGACCCCGTACTTC
TRBJ2-5 | - | - | TRBV5-1 | CASRIRASQDTQYF | TGCGCCAGCAGAATTAGGGCTTCTCAAGACACCCAGTACTTC
TRBJ1-2 | - | - | TRBV19 | CASSITGINYGYTF | TGTGCCAGTAGTATAACGGGGATAAACTATGGCTACACCTTC